What follows are 8 T cell receptor beta chains derived from one specimen sequenced in a study of blood T cells in healthy people across ages. Using a J-beta primer mix together with a sample-barcoded 5' primer, a second PCR was run for about 6 to 12 cycles. TCRdb reprocessed the 5' RACE reads with MiXCR, giving one entry per CDR3 protein. This sample yields some 1.5 million distinct CDR3 sequences, of which under 55% are seen a single time; approximately 4% belongs to the top ten. The sequenced sample was blood. The receptors derive from a woman younger than 30 in good health.

The chain joins TRBV7-2 to TRBJ2-3, with TRBD2 matching over 8 bases. V gave up 5 bases and J gave up 11 bases; unmatched junction bases: 15. This CDR3 contains 15 residues. Looked up from germline, CDR1 is SGHTA and CDR2 is FQGNSA. CDR3 DNA: TGTGCCAGCAGCCTCTGGGGCGGGGGGCACCAGGGGCAGTATTTT. This translates into CASSLWGGGHQGQYF.

This chain uses TRBV20-1 with TRBJ1-2; the D is unclear. Germline lookup yields CDR1 DFQATT and CDR2 SNEGSKA (reference sequence). Trimming pared 6 bases from V and 8 bases from J, leaving 22 bases between. This CDR3 region has 14 residues. CDR3 sequence (DNA): TGCAGTGCCAGAACAAGGGTGAGAGGGTCGGGCTACACCTTC. Protein sequence: CSARTRVRGSGYTF.

The V call is TRBV15, the J call TRBJ2-1, with 15 bases matching TRBD2. Germline CDR1 LNHNV, CDR2 YYDKDF (reference sequence). Losses at the gene ends were 5 bases for V and 9 bases for J; bases not matched to a gene: 5. The CDR3 consists of 15 residues. The CDR3 DNA sequence: TGTGCCACCAGCGCCGGGACTAGCGGGAGGTTTGAGCAGTTCTTC. Protein sequence: CATSAGTSGRFEQFF. The variable domain in full, with the rest retrieved from reference TRBV15 and TRBJ2-1, is DAMVIQNPRYQVTQFGKPVTLSCSQTLNHNVMYWYQQKSSQAPKLLFHYYDKDFNNEADTPDNFQSRRPNTSFCFLDIRSPGLGDTAMYLCATSAGTSGRFEQFFGPGTRLTVL.

The chain recombines TRBV6-6 with TRBJ1-3, with D uncertain. Per germline, CDR1 MNHNY and CDR2 SVGAGI (reference sequence). Trimming removed 3 bases from V and 0 bases from J, with 6 bases in between. The CDR3 contains 14 residues. The DNA for the CDR3 is TGTGCCAGCAGTTATTCCAGCTCTGGAAACACCATATATTTT. It specifies CASSYSSSGNTIYF.

This clonotype was picked up a small number of times. V gene TRBV4-2 combines with J gene TRBJ1-4, with D perhaps TRBD1 (6 bases). CDR1 is LGHNA, CDR2 YNFKEQ, per germline. V was pared by 2 bases and J by 8 bases, with 18 bases between. This CDR3 region has 16 residues. The CDR3 coding sequence is TGTGCCAGCAGCCAACCCACAGCGGGGGCGGGCGAAAAACTGTTTTTT. It translates to CASSQPTAGAGEKLFF.

The genes are TRBV10-3 and TRBJ2-7; D remains ambiguous. V dropped 10 bases and J dropped 3 bases, with 16 bases sitting between them. The CDR3 loop spans 13 amino acids. Germline CDR1 ENHRY, CDR2 SYGVKD. The CDR3 sequence is CATSDRVNYEQYF. The CDR3 nucleotides read TGTGCCACCTCAGACCGGGTCAACTACGAGCAGTACTTC.

The chain recombines TRBV10-3 with TRBJ2-1; D might be TRBD2 (5 bases). CDR3 length: 16 residues. The germline V gene encodes CDR1 ENHRY and CDR2 SYGVKD. V was trimmed by 0 bases and J by 1 base, leaving 10 bases between them. The CDR3 region has the DNA TGTGCCATCAGTGAGTCGACTAAGACTTCCTACAATGAGCAGTTCTTC. Translation gives CAISESTKTSYNEQFF.

The rearrangement uses TRBV15 and TRBJ2-1; D not resolved. Trimming pared 0 bases from V and 7 bases from J, leaving 4 bases between. The CDR3 sequence is 12 residues long. Germline CDR1 LNHNV, CDR2 YYDKDF (reference sequence). The CDR3 bases are TGTGCCACCAGCAGAGATCGTAATGAGCAGTTCTTC. Encoded protein: CATSRDRNEQFF.